One and the same sample provided the 22 T cell receptor beta chains below, sequenced in a study of blood T cell repertoires in COVID-19. Method: immunoSEQ multiplex PCR; TCRdb's copy keeps in-frame clones and lacks some. The table includes fewer than 85,000 clones, 80% to 90% detected once. Sequencing used peripheral blood. The receptors originated from an elderly woman with active or convalescent COVID-19.

The rearrangement links TRBV6-5 to TRBJ1-2; 7 bases align to TRBD1. The germline CDR1 and CDR2 sequences are MNHEY and SVGAGI. The CDR3 is made up of 14 amino acids. With 6 bases clipped from V and 1 base from J, the junction kept 5 bases outside the gene matches. DNA for the CDR3: TGTGCCAGCAGGAGGGGACAGAGTAACTATGGCTACACCTTC. Protein product: CASRRGQSNYGYTF.

The genes are TRBV9 and TRBJ2-1; D remains unclear. The ends were cut back, 3 bases at V and 10 bases at J, with 20 bases in the middle. The CDR3 loop spans 15 amino acids. Germline V gene lookup returns CDR1 SGDLS and CDR2 YYNGEE. This chain's CDR3 is CASSGGSYSRNEQFF. The CDR3 bases are TGTGCCAGCAGCGGTGGAAGTTACTCGAGGAACGAGCAGTTCTTC.

The chain combines TRBV2 with TRBJ2-7; 9 nucleotides align to TRBD2. The J segment lost 2 bases and the V segment lost 6 bases, leaving 5 bases of the junction unmatched. The CDR3 contains 14 residues. CDR1 and CDR2 (germline): SNHLY, FYNNEI. CDR3 sequence reads: CASSRLADTYEQYF. DNA of the CDR3: TGTGCCAGCAGCAGACTAGCGGATACCTACGAGCAGTACTTC.

V is TRBV27 and J is TRBJ1-2; TRBD1 agrees at 9 bases. The V gene's germline CDR1 is MNHEY and CDR2 SMNVEV (reference sequence). This CDR3 contains 15 residues. Trimming took 5 bases from V and 8 from J; bases not matched to a gene: 12. CDR3 DNA: TGTGCCAGCAGTGGGCTGGGACAGGGTGAGGAAGGCTACACCTTC. Translated: CASSGLGQGEEGYTF.

The DNA of the CDR3 is TGTGCCAGCAGTTTATCGTGGACTGCCAATCAGCCCCAGCATTTT. Residues: CASSLSWTANQPQHF. This chain links TRBV27 with TRBJ1-5; D call uncertain. V was clipped by 0 bases and J by 3 bases, with 9 bases between them. Per the germline V gene, CDR1 is MNHEY and CDR2 is SMNVEV (reference sequence). This CDR3 contains 15 residues.

This clone has a single count. The same CDR3 also results from other DNA sequences found in this sample. V gene TRBV11-2 combines with J gene TRBJ2-4; D is unresolved. Trimming took off 4 bases at V and 0 bases at J, with 7 bases between the two ends. The CDR3 covers 14 residues. Per the germline V gene, CDR1 is SGHAT and CDR2 is FQNNGV. The CDR3 DNA reads TGTGCCAGCAGCTCGAGGCTAGCCAAAAACATTCAGTACTTC. This gives the protein CASSSRLAKNIQYF.

This clone was counted between two and nine times. The chain joins TRBV7-2 to TRBJ1-4; 8 bases are shared with TRBD1. This CDR3 is built from 14 residues. The V and J ends lost 3 bases and 8 bases, in that order; junction bases with no gene match: 5. Germline V gives CDR1 SGHTA, CDR2 FQGNSA. Written as DNA, the CDR3 is TGTGCCAGCAGCTTCCAGGGGGCGCGGGAAAAACTGTTTTTT. Its translation: CASSFQGAREKLFF.

The chain links TRBV19 to TRBJ1-1; maybe TRBD1 (5 bases). V dropped 6 bases and J dropped 1 base, with 9 bases sitting between them. This CDR3 has 13 residues. Germline-derived CDR1 and CDR2 are LNHDA and SQIVND (reference sequence). The DNA of the CDR3 is TGTGCCAGTAGCGCGACAGCGAACACTGAAGCTTTCTTT. This sequence encodes CASSATANTEAFF.

The gene calls are TRBV7-2 and TRBJ1-1; D call uncertain. CDR1 is SGHTA and CDR2 is FQGNSA in the germline V gene. The V end was cut by 2 bases, the J end by 0 bases, with 13 bases between. CDR3 length equals 16 residues. CDR3 amino acids: CASSLISRSMNTEAFF. The CDR3 coding sequence is TGTGCCAGCAGCTTAATCTCTAGGTCAATGAACACTGAAGCTTTCTTT. Together with reference TRBV7-2 and TRBJ1-1, the CDR3 gives the full variable domain: GAGVSQSPSNKVTEKGKDVELRCDPISGHTALYWYRQSLGQGLEFLIYFQGNSAPDKSGLPSDRFSAERTGGSVSTLTIQRTQQEDSAVYLCASSLISRSMNTEAFFGQGTRLTVV.

The CDR3 is CASSLNEQYF. For the CDR3, the DNA is TGCGCCAGCAGTCTTAACGAGCAGTACTTC. The chain employs TRBV23-1 and TRBJ2-7; the D is unclear. TRBV23-1 is an open reading frame, and its role is uncertain. The CDR3 has 10 amino acids. The V and J ends lost 4 bases and 5 bases respectively, with 3 bases between them.

V gene TRBV18 combines with J gene TRBJ2-7; unclear D gene. The CDR3 length is 13 residues. CDR1 is KGHSH, CDR2 LQKENI, per germline. Trimming pared 1 base from V and 7 bases from J, leaving 11 bases between. The CDR3 reads CASSPRAFEEQYF. In nucleotides, the CDR3 is TGTGCCAGCTCACCACGGGCCTTTGAAGAGCAGTACTTC.

This chain connects TRBV3-1 (or the pseudogene TRBV3-2) to TRBJ1-2, with a possible D match to TRBD1 (6 bases). CDR1 is LGHDT, CDR2 YNNKEL, per germline (reference sequence). V was cut by 0 bases and J by 5 bases, with 13 bases left in between. The CDR3 covers 15 residues. The CDR3 loop is CASSQEGQNLYGYTF. CDR3 bases: TGTGCCAGCAGCCAAGAAGGACAGAATCTTTATGGCTACACCTTC.

The rearrangement uses TRBV6-2 or TRBV6-3 and TRBJ1-1; D is undetermined. CDR3 length: 14 residues. Germline V gives CDR1 MNHEY, CDR2 SVGEGT. The V and J ends lost 5 bases and 0 bases respectively, with 10 bases between them. CDR3 sequence: CASSAGSLNTEAFF. In nucleotides, the CDR3 is TGTGCCAGCAGTGCAGGATCATTGAACACTGAAGCTTTCTTT.

The V gene is TRBV27, the J gene TRBJ2-1, with 7 bases aligning to TRBD2. V was pared by 3 bases and J by 6 bases, with 8 bases of the junction left unmatched. This CDR3 contains 15 residues. The germline CDR1 and CDR2 sequences are MNHEY and SMNVEV (reference sequence). This CDR3 reads CASSFSTRGVNEQFF. CDR3 DNA sequence: TGTGCCAGCAGTTTTTCGACACGGGGGGTCAATGAGCAGTTCTTC.

The chain uses TRBV7-8 and TRBJ2-2; 9 bases are shared with TRBD1. Trimming cost V 3 bases and J 5 bases; bases outside gene matches: 13. This CDR3 spans 18 amino acids. CDR1 is SGHVS, CDR2 FQNEAQ, per germline. The CDR3 DNA is TGTGCCAGCAGCTTCGCCGTTGGGACAGGGATAAAGACCGGGGAGCTGTTTTTT. As protein: CASSFAVGTGIKTGELFF.

This clone was observed a handful of times. The V and J genes are TRBV4-1 and TRBJ1-2; 9 bases are shared with TRBD1. The V gene end was trimmed by 2 bases and the J gene end by 7 bases; junction bases not matched to a gene: 8. CDR3 length equals 15 residues. Germline V CDR1 and CDR2: MGHRA, YSYEKL. The CDR3 loop reads CASSQPTGGAFGYTF. CDR3 coding DNA: TGCGCCAGCAGCCAACCGACAGGGGGGGCCTTTGGCTACACCTTC.

This clone turned up a few times. This chain links TRBV20-1 with TRBJ2-5; D is ambiguous. The length of the CDR3 is 11 residues. Trimming removed 7 bases from V and 4 bases from J, with 10 bases in between. Germline CDR1 DFQATT, CDR2 SNEGSKA (reference sequence). CDR3 bases: TGCAGTGGATCCAGAGGAGAGACCCAGTACTTC. As protein: CSGSRGETQYF.

V usage is TRBV19 and J usage is TRBJ1-2; D is unresolved. The germline V gene has CDR1 LNHDA and CDR2 SQIVND (reference sequence). Deletions cut 7 bases from V and 8 bases from J, with 17 bases between. The CDR3 extends over 13 amino acids. CDR3 in DNA: TGTGCCAGTACCAGGACCGCCACGGGAGGCTACACCTTC. Amino acid sequence: CASTRTATGGYTF.

This sequence joins TRBV5-6 and TRBJ1-4, with 9 bases fitting TRBD1. The CDR3 sequence is 14 residues long. CDR1 is SGHDT, CDR2 YYEEEE, per germline. V lost 4 bases and J lost 4; bases outside the gene matches: 2. CDR3 coding DNA: TGTGCCAGCAGCCCGGGACAGGGTAATGAAAAACTGTTTTTT. This gives the protein CASSPGQGNEKLFF.

The V call is TRBV6-2 or TRBV6-3, the J call TRBJ2-1, with 7 nucleotides matching TRBD1. Losses at the gene ends were 6 bases for V and 11 bases for J; bases not matched to a gene: 7. CDR3 length: 12 amino acids. The germline CDR1 and CDR2 sequences are MNHEY and SVGEGT. CDR3 DNA: TGTGCCAGCAGCCCGGGACAGCCACAGCAGTTCTTC. It encodes CASSPGQPQQFF.

This clone has a handful of counts. This rearrangement joins TRBV4-3 to TRBJ2-2; D unresolved. The germline V gene has CDR1 LGHNA and CDR2 YSLEER. There are 16 residues in the CDR3. The V gene lost 1 base and the J gene lost 6 bases, with 15 bases spanning the gap. The CDR3 DNA sequence: TGCGCCAGCAGCCAAGTGAACAGCCTTCTTTCCGGGGAGCTGTTTTTT. This translates into CASSQVNSLLSGELFF.

This chain uses TRBV19 with TRBJ1-1; TRBD1 agrees at 9 bases. V lost 6 bases to trimming and J lost 4 bases; unmatched junction nucleotides: 3. This CDR3 region has 13 residues. Germline V gives CDR1 LNHDA, CDR2 SQIVND (reference sequence). CDR3 coding DNA: TGTGCCAGTAGCTCGACAGGGGGCACTGAAGCTTTCTTT. It yields the protein CASSSTGGTEAFF.